These 32 T cell receptor beta chains were sequenced from one sample in a study of cytomegalovirus exposure and HLA in healthy donors. In the PCR, 60 Vbeta and 13 Jbeta primers were used. Using immunoSEQ multiplex PCR, the repertoire was profiled, and TCRdb retains in-frame clones only, with some absent. The profile shows about 130,000 clones, approximately 78% of them singletons. The sequenced sample consisted of PBMCs. The receptors stem from a human donor in good health.

The chain uses TRBV6-5 and TRBJ2-7; 7 bases are shared with TRBD1. The CDR3 runs to 15 residues. V dropped 6 bases and J dropped 2; count of bases not matched to a gene: 10. Germline V lookup: CDR1 MNHEY, CDR2 SVGAGI. CDR3 in DNA: TGTGCCAGCAGGGAACCGGGACAGAGCCCCTACGAGCAGTACTTC. It specifies CASREPGQSPYEQYF.

CDR3 in DNA: TGTGCCAGCAGCCCCGGACTAGAAGAGCAGTACTTC. It codes for CASSPGLEEQYF. The chain joins TRBV7-2 to TRBJ2-7; TRBD2 matches at 7 bases. Looked up from germline, CDR1 is SGHTA and CDR2 is FQGNSA. The CDR3 consists of 12 residues. J lost 7 bases, V lost 5 bases, and 5 bases had no gene match.

The J gene is TRBJ2-5, the V gene TRBV30; 8 nucleotides line up with TRBD2. The CDR3 loop spans 12 amino acids. V lost 1 base to trimming and J lost 14 bases; unmatched junction nucleotides: 9. Germline V gene data show CDR1 as GTSNPN and CDR2 as SVGIG (reference sequence). The CDR3 is CAWSDTFGLAYF. The CDR3 DNA reads TGTGCCTGGAGTGATACGTTCGGACTAGCATACTTC. The entire variable domain, with the rest obtained from reference TRBV30 and TRBJ2-5, is as follows: SQTIHQWPATLVQPVGSPLSLECTVEGTSNPNLYWYRQAAGRGLQLLFYSVGIGQISSEVPQNLSASRPQDRQFILSSKKLLLSDSGFYLCAWSDTFGLAYFGPGTRLLVL.

This clone was found once. The chain links TRBV4-3 to TRBJ2-7; possible D gene TRBD1, 5 bases. Trimming took off 0 bases at V and 7 bases at J, with 13 bases between the two ends. The V gene's germline CDR1 is LGHNA and CDR2 YSLEER. This CDR3 contains 14 residues. CDR3 sequence (DNA): TGCGCCAGCAGCCAAGATTGGCAGGGAAGGGAGCAGTACTTC. Encoded protein: CASSQDWQGREQYF.

The rearrangement links TRBV18 to TRBJ1-1; 9 bases are a match to TRBD1. V lost 0 bases and J lost 12; bases outside the gene matches: 2. The CDR3 runs 12 residues. From germline, CDR1 is KGHSH and CDR2 LQKENI. CDR3 sequence reads: CASSPPGQGTFF. The CDR3 nucleotides read TGTGCCAGCTCACCACCGGGACAGGGTACTTTCTTT.

V is TRBV29-1 and J is TRBJ1-1; 7 nucleotides align to TRBD1. The germline gives CDR1 SQVTM, CDR2 ANQGSEA. CDR3 length: 13 residues. V lost 7 bases to trimming and J lost 5 bases; unmatched junction nucleotides: 10. The CDR3 sequence: CSAATGSITEAFF. The DNA for the CDR3 is TGCAGCGCCGCGACAGGGTCGATAACTGAAGCTTTCTTT.

The V call is TRBV7-9, the J call TRBJ1-2, with 10 positions matching TRBD1. Per germline, CDR1 SEHNR and CDR2 FQNEAQ (reference sequence). J gave up 5 bases and V 5 bases, and 2 bases lay outside the gene matches. The CDR3 runs 13 residues. CDR3: CASSPGQGYGYTF. The CDR3 DNA follows: TGTGCCAGCAGCCCGGGACAGGGGTATGGCTACACCTTC.

A few counts support this clone. The V call is TRBV11-2, the J call TRBJ2-6; 11 bases fit TRBD1. V dropped 5 bases and J dropped 1; count of bases not matched to a gene: 7. CDR1 is SGHAT, CDR2 FQNNGV, per germline. This CDR3 spans 18 amino acids. This CDR3 reads CASSVGTGGFSGANVLTF. DNA of the CDR3: TGTGCCAGCAGCGTTGGGACAGGGGGTTTTTCTGGGGCCAACGTCCTGACTTTC.

This clone was observed a few times. The rearrangement uses TRBV11-3 and TRBJ2-1, with 12 bases fitting TRBD2. The CDR3 spans 18 residues. CDR1 and CDR2 from the germline V gene are SGHNT and YENEEA. Trimming removed 5 bases from V and 2 bases from J; junction bases left unmatched: 10. CDR3 sequence: CASSLSRLAGGPYNEQFF. The CDR3 coding sequence is TGTGCCAGCAGCCTCTCGCGGCTAGCGGGAGGGCCCTACAATGAGCAGTTCTTC.

This clone occurred once. This chain connects TRBV9 to TRBJ2-3; 8 positions agree with TRBD1. The CDR3 contains 14 residues. Germline CDR1 reads SGDLS; CDR2 reads YYNGEE. V lost 3 bases, J lost 5 bases, and 5 bases stayed unmatched. CDR3 loop: CASSGDRGGDTQYF. The CDR3 DNA reads as TGTGCCAGCAGCGGAGACAGGGGCGGAGATACGCAGTATTTT. The full variable domain, rest sourced from reference TRBV9 and TRBJ2-3, is DSGVTQTPKHLITATGQRVTLRCSPRSGDLSVYWYQQSLDQGLQFLIQYYNGEERAKGNILERFSAQQFPDLHSELNLSSLELGDSALYFCASSGDRGGDTQYFGPGTRLTVL.

The gene calls are TRBV10-3 and TRBJ1-2; no firm D call. Trimming left V 0 bases short and J 4 bases short, with 6 bases between. The CDR3 runs to 13 residues. Germline lookup yields CDR1 ENHRY and CDR2 SYGVKD. The CDR3 DNA is TGTGCCATCAGTGAGTCGTCAGTCTATGGCTACACCTTC. Protein: CAISESSVYGYTF.

This clone occurred a few times. V usage is TRBV6-1 and J usage is TRBJ1-2, with 7 bases aligning to TRBD1. The germline V gene encodes CDR1 MNHNS and CDR2 SASEGT. This CDR3 region has 13 residues. J lost 3 bases, V lost 2 bases, and 0 bases had no gene match. The CDR3 here is CASSETGDYGYTF. The CDR3, as DNA: TGTGCCAGCAGTGAAACAGGGGACTATGGCTACACCTTC.

The rearrangement links TRBV11-2 to TRBJ2-7; 7 nucleotides align to TRBD1. CDR1 is SGHAT and CDR2 is FQNNGV in the germline V gene. The CDR3 is 13 amino acids. V was clipped by 1 base and J by 4 bases; unmatched bases: 1. CDR3 protein: CASSLGDSYEQYF. DNA of the CDR3: TGTGCCAGCAGCTTAGGGGACAGTTACGAGCAGTACTTC. The entire variable domain, with the rest obtained from reference TRBV11-2 and TRBJ2-7, is as follows: EAGVAQSPRYKIIEKRQSVAFWCNPISGHATLYWYQQILGQGPKLLIQFQNNGVVDDSQLPKDRFSAERLKGVDSTLKIQPAKLEDSAVYLCASSLGDSYEQYFGPGTRLTVT.

V gene TRBV28 combines with J gene TRBJ2-1, with 8 positions matching TRBD2. Germline assignment: CDR1 MDHEN and CDR2 SYDVKM. This CDR3 has 17 residues. Germline trimming cut 3 bases from V and 0 bases from J; bases unmatched to any gene: 7. The CDR3 reads CASSLGRREVSYNEQFF. DNA for the CDR3: TGTGCCAGCAGTTTGGGGCGGCGGGAGGTCTCCTACAATGAGCAGTTCTTC.

The J gene is TRBJ2-5, the V gene TRBV7-2; a weak D match, TRBD2 (7 bases). Trimming removed 8 bases from V and 4 bases from J, with 23 bases in between. CDR3 size: 16 residues. Germline CDR1 is SGHTA and CDR2 is FQGNSA. CDR3 sequence reads: CASRRGGGGTGETQYF. The CDR3 DNA reads as TGTGCCAGCCGAAGGGGGGGAGGGGGTACGGGAGAGACCCAGTACTTC.

This clone was recorded a few times. This chain uses TRBV5-1 with TRBJ1-1, with 8 bases identical to TRBD1. Germline V lookup: CDR1 SGHRS, CDR2 YFSETQ. The CDR3 extends over 17 amino acids. Trimming at V came to 3 bases and at J to 0 bases, leaving 10 bases not matched to a gene. As DNA, the CDR3 is TGCGCCAGCAGCTGGCTGACAGGGGCTGGAATGAACACTGAAGCTTTCTTT. Its translation is CASSWLTGAGMNTEAFF. Combining the CDR3 with reference TRBV5-1 and TRBJ1-1 gives the whole variable domain KAGVTQTPRYLIKTRGQQVTLSCSPISGHRSVSWYQQTPGQGLQFLFEYFSETQRNKGNFPGRFSGRQFSNSRSEMNVSTLELGDSALYLCASSWLTGAGMNTEAFFGQGTRLTVV.

The chain couples TRBV6-5 to TRBJ2-7, with 8 positions matching TRBD2. Germline V gene sequence: CDR1 MNHEY, CDR2 SVGAGI. With 0 bases clipped from V and 3 bases from J, the junction kept 4 bases outside the gene matches. The CDR3 has 15 amino acids. Here the CDR3 reads CASSYSRAGGYEQYF. The CDR3, as DNA: TGTGCCAGCAGTTACTCCCGGGCGGGAGGCTACGAGCAGTACTTC.

V is TRBV30 and J is TRBJ2-3, with 13 bases matching TRBD2. CDR3 length: 16 amino acids. The J segment lost 1 base and the V segment lost 0 bases, leaving 1 base of the junction unmatched. Germline CDR1 is GTSNPN and CDR2 is SVGIG (reference sequence). This CDR3 reads CAWSVGLAGGTDTQYF. The CDR3 coding sequence is TGTGCCTGGAGTGTCGGACTAGCGGGAGGCACAGATACGCAGTATTTT. Full variable domain (remainder filled in from reference TRBV30 and TRBJ2-3): SQTIHQWPATLVQPVGSPLSLECTVEGTSNPNLYWYRQAAGRGLQLLFYSVGIGQISSEVPQNLSASRPQDRQFILSSKKLLLSDSGFYLCAWSVGLAGGTDTQYFGPGTRLTVL.

The chain combines TRBV9 with TRBJ2-5, with 9 bases fitting TRBD1. From germline, CDR1 is SGDLS and CDR2 YYNGEE. The CDR3 is 15 residues long. Trimming cost V 4 bases and J 5 bases; bases outside gene matches: 9. CDR3: CASSPRTGAGETQYF. CDR3 nucleotides: TGTGCCAGCAGCCCCCGGACAGGGGCGGGCGAGACCCAGTACTTC.

The rearrangement uses TRBV6-5 and TRBJ1-2; 7 bases line up with TRBD1. CDR3 length: 13 residues. The germline CDR1 and CDR2 sequences are MNHEY and SVGAGI. Trimming took 4 bases from V and 2 from J; bases not matched to a gene: 1. The DNA for the CDR3 is TGTGCCAGCAGTTCGGGACAGAACTATGGCTACACCTTC. It is translated as CASSSGQNYGYTF.

The chain carries TRBV5-8 and TRBJ2-7; possibly TRBD2 for D (6 bases). Germline values: CDR1 SGHTS, CDR2 YDEGEE. V was shortened by 6 bases and J by 2 bases, with 18 bases between the two germline ends. This CDR3 comprises 15 residues. The CDR3 region is CASTLERPGAYEQYF. CDR3 DNA: TGTGCCAGCACCCTCGAGAGGCCGGGGGCCTACGAGCAGTACTTC.

The genes are TRBV4-2 and TRBJ1-5; TRBD1 aligns across 7 bases. CDR3 length: 12 amino acids. J gave up 10 bases and V 1 base, and 1 base lay outside the gene matches. Germline-derived CDR1 and CDR2 are LGHNA and YNFKEQ. The chain's CDR3 is CASSQGQGPQHF. The DNA for the CDR3 is TGTGCCAGCAGCCAAGGACAGGGTCCCCAGCATTTT.

A note on this clone: A read error may produce the germline difference seen at one junction end. The chain links TRBV7-9 to TRBJ1-1; tentatively, D is TRBD1 (5 bases). The CDR3 loop spans 14 amino acids. Germline V gives CDR1 SEHNR, CDR2 FQNEAQ (reference sequence). The CDR3 DNA reads as TGTTCCAGCAGCTTACGCGGGGGGGACACTGAAGCTTTCTTT. It encodes CSSSLRGGDTEAFF.

J is TRBJ1-1 and V is TRBV19, with D tentatively TRBD1 (5 bases). The germline gives CDR1 LNHDA, CDR2 SQIVND (reference sequence). Deletions cut 2 bases from V and 6 bases from J, with 16 bases between. The CDR3 spans 15 residues. CDR3 amino acids: CASSISQGQGAEAFF. Written as DNA, the CDR3 is TGTGCCAGTAGTATATCCCAAGGGCAGGGCGCTGAAGCTTTCTTT.

This clone was picked up one time. V usage is TRBV7-9 and J usage is TRBJ2-7; D remains unclear. This CDR3 spans 11 amino acids. Trimming took 0 bases from V and 7 from J, leaving 4 bases between them. In germline, CDR1 is SEHNR, CDR2 FQNEAQ (reference sequence). This CDR3 reads CASSLAQEQYF. In DNA, the CDR3 is TGTGCCAGCAGCTTAGCCCAAGAGCAGTACTTC.

The V gene is TRBV6-5, the J gene TRBJ2-7; 7 bases agree with TRBD1. This CDR3 region has 14 residues. J was trimmed by 7 bases and V by 6 bases; bases with no gene match: 12. CDR1 and CDR2 from the germline V gene are MNHEY and SVGAGI. Here the CDR3 reads CASRLGQRVGEQYF. For the CDR3, the DNA is TGTGCCAGCAGATTGGGACAGAGGGTGGGTGAGCAGTACTTC.

This chain joins TRBV30 and TRBJ1-2; no firm D call. CDR3 length: 13 residues. V was trimmed by 3 bases and J by 0 bases, leaving 8 bases between them. Germline V gene lookup returns CDR1 GTSNPN and CDR2 SVGIG (reference sequence). CDR3 residues: CAWRSDSNYGYTF. The CDR3 nucleotides are TGTGCCTGGAGATCTGACTCTAACTATGGCTACACCTTC.

This clone has more than one count but fewer than ten. V and J are TRBV7-2 and TRBJ2-5; 7 nucleotides match TRBD1. The V gene's germline CDR1 is SGHTA and CDR2 FQGNSA. CDR3 length: 16 amino acids. After removal of 2 bases from V and 4 bases from J, the junction contained 10 bases not matched to a gene. CDR3 protein: CASSLLILNRGETQYF. CDR3 nucleotide sequence: TGTGCCAGCAGCTTACTTATATTAAACAGGGGAGAGACCCAGTACTTC.

This rearrangement joins TRBV7-8 to TRBJ2-7, with a tentative D call TRBD2 (6 bases). CDR3 length: 15 residues. The V gene lost 2 bases and the J gene lost 3 bases, with 14 bases spanning the gap. The germline V gene encodes CDR1 SGHVS and CDR2 FQNEAQ. The CDR3 bases are TGTGCCAGCAGCTTATTGGTCGGGAGCCTCTACGAGCAGTACTTC. Translated: CASSLLVGSLYEQYF.

The chain joins TRBV15 to TRBJ1-3, with D possibly matching TRBD1 (5 bases). Trimming took 0 bases from V and 0 from J, leaving 15 bases between them. Germline lookup yields CDR1 LNHNV and CDR2 YYDKDF (reference sequence). This CDR3 is built from 18 residues. CDR3 amino acids: CATSRDTGGRLSGNTIYF. In DNA, the CDR3 is TGTGCCACCAGCAGAGATACGGGGGGTAGACTCTCTGGAAACACCATATATTTT.

Remarks on this clone: Other DNA sequences in the same sample also yield this CDR3. The CDR3 region is CASSPGQANEKLFF. Written as DNA, the CDR3 is TGTGCCAGCAGCCCGGGACAAGCTAATGAAAAACTGTTTTTT. The chain uses TRBV7-9 and TRBJ1-4, with D possibly being TRBD1 (6 bases). This CDR3 region has 14 residues. The V gene lost 5 bases and the J gene lost 3 bases, with 10 bases spanning the gap. The germline CDR1 and CDR2 sequences are SEHNR and FQNEAQ (reference sequence). The full variable domain, with the rest looked up from reference TRBV7-9 and TRBJ1-4, is DTGVSQNPRHKITKRGQNVTFRCDPISEHNRLYWYRQTLGQGPEFLTYFQNEAQLEKSRLLSDRFSAERPKGSFSTLEIQRTEQGDSAMYLCASSPGQANEKLFFGSGTQLSVL.

The rearrangement joins TRBV5-4 to TRBJ1-2; perhaps TRBD1 as D (5 bases). Germline V lookup: CDR1 SGHNT, CDR2 YYREEE (reference sequence). V lost 6 bases and J 7 bases, leaving 19 bases between the germline ends. The CDR3 runs to 14 residues. The CDR3 region has the DNA TGTGCCAGCACATCGGGACTCCTCCCGGGTGGCTACACCTTC. Encoded protein: CASTSGLLPGGYTF.